The T cell receptor (beta chain) under discussion was sequenced for a study of blood T cell repertoires in COVID-19. Study context: Some COVID-19 samples were acute and others convalescent; all came from the United States, Italy and Spain.

The CDR3 is 16 amino acids. Trimming shortened V by 1 base and J by 5 bases, and 14 bases separated the two germline ends. Germline CDR1 reads SGHTA; CDR2 reads FQGNSA. Data came from immunoSEQ multiplex PCR; TCRdb stores just in-frame clones and leaves some out. The sample yields 130,000 to 150,000 clones, 85% to 90% seen once. The sequence derives from a human donor in a cohort sampled during active COVID-19. The chain links TRBV7-2 to TRBJ1-4, with D tentatively TRBD1 (5 bases). Sequencing used peripheral blood. This CDR3 reads CASSLVATVQNEKLFF. Here the CDR3 DNA reads TGTGCCAGCAGCTTAGTCGCGACAGTTCAGAATGAAAAACTGTTTTTT.